This TCR beta chain is drawn from a study of T cell repertoires in cytomegalovirus infection. TCRdb analysed the reads with MiXCR anew, one entry per CDR3 protein. The sample shows about 130,000 distinct CDR3 sequences, 20% to 30% of them seen only once. This CDR3 comprises 16 residues. V was clipped by 5 bases and J by 5 bases; unmatched bases: 8. Germline CDR1 is SEHNR and CDR2 is FQNEAQ (reference sequence). For this clonotype: Its target is unknown.

Sequenced sample: PBMCs, sequenced either directly or after in vitro stimulation (not recorded which). The J gene is TRBJ2-2, the V gene TRBV7-9; 10 bases line up with TRBD1. The clonotype was recovered from a human donor in good health (CMV status not recorded). Some clones in this sample may be carry-over from other donors' samples. The CDR3 DNA reads TGTGCCAGCAGCCAAATAGGGACAGGGGCGACCGGGGAGCTGTTTTTT. Amino acids: CASSQIGTGATGELFF.